Below are 31 T cell receptor beta chains sequenced from a single sample in a study of identical twins' blood T cells. A single record per CDR3 protein comes from TCRdb applying MiXCR to the 5' RACE reads. The sample shows 300,000 to 450,000 distinct CDR3 sequences, more than 25% of them seen only once. Sequenced input: PBMCs. These receptor sequences come from a woman aged 18 to 55 in good health.

This clonotype was detected only a few times. This rearrangement joins TRBV11-2 to TRBJ1-1; possibly TRBD1 for D (5 bases). V shed 5 bases and J shed 4 bases, with 17 bases lying between them. CDR3 length equals 15 residues. Germline CDR1 and CDR2: SGHAT and FQNNGV. This CDR3 is CASSPAGGFGTEAFF. The CDR3 DNA reads TGTGCCAGCAGCCCCGCGGGGGGATTCGGCACTGAAGCTTTCTTT.

The V call is TRBV25-1, the J call TRBJ2-3, with D maybe TRBD1 (6 bases). CDR1 and CDR2 (germline): MGHDK, SYGVNS. CDR3 length equals 14 residues. Trimming removed 3 bases from V and 3 bases from J, with 10 bases in between. The CDR3 coding sequence is TGTGCCAGCAGTGAGGCAGGGGAGACAGATACGCAGTATTTT. This sequence encodes CASSEAGETDTQYF.

The chain joins TRBV29-1 to TRBJ1-1, with D possibly TRBD1 on 5 matching bases. CDR1 SQVTM and CDR2 ANQGSEA come from the germline V gene. V was pared by 1 base and J by 4 bases, with 7 bases between. The CDR3 has 12 amino acids. The CDR3 DNA follows: TGCAGCGTTGAAGCCCAGGGCACTGAAGCTTTCTTT. Translation gives CSVEAQGTEAFF.

This chain uses TRBV7-8 with TRBJ1-1; maybe TRBD1 (5 bases). The CDR3 loop spans 13 amino acids. The germline V gene encodes CDR1 SGHVS and CDR2 FQNEAQ. V was clipped by 5 bases and J by 4 bases, with 11 bases between them. The chain's CDR3 is CASSRLRGTEAFF. CDR3 sequence (DNA): TGTGCCAGCAGCCGCCTTAGGGGCACTGAAGCTTTCTTT.

The V gene is TRBV20-1, the J gene TRBJ2-1, with TRBD2 matching over 11 bases. CDR1 and CDR2 from the germline V gene are DFQATT and SNEGSKA (reference sequence). V lost 3 bases to trimming and J lost 6 bases; unmatched junction nucleotides: 4. This CDR3 is built from 14 residues. The CDR3 reads CSASVTSGSNEQFF. The CDR3, as DNA: TGCAGTGCTAGTGTAACTAGCGGGAGCAATGAGCAGTTCTTC.

This clonotype has just a few counts. The chain's CDR3 is CASSLGTVQSPLHF. In nucleotides, the CDR3 is TGTGCCAGCAGTTTAGGGACAGTACAATCACCCCTCCACTTT. This chain joins TRBV12-3 or TRBV12-4 and TRBJ1-6; a possible D gene is TRBD1 (6 bases). The CDR3 has 14 amino acids. The V and J ends lost 1 base and 10 bases respectively, with 11 bases between them.

This clonotype was detected a few times. This chain connects TRBV11-2 to TRBJ2-2; no clear D gene. The CDR3 spans 14 residues. The germline CDR1 and CDR2 sequences are SGHAT and FQNNGV. The V gene lost 2 bases and the J gene lost 5 bases, with 9 bases spanning the gap. CDR3 in amino acids: CASSLWGRTGELFF. DNA for the CDR3: TGTGCCAGCAGCTTATGGGGAAGGACCGGGGAGCTGTTTTTT.

V gene TRBV20-1 combines with J gene TRBJ1-5; 8 positions agree with TRBD1. V dropped 3 bases and J dropped 3; count of bases not matched to a gene: 7. In germline, CDR1 is DFQATT, CDR2 SNEGSKA (reference sequence). The CDR3 has 15 amino acids. This CDR3 reads CSASFDRGFNQPQHF. The CDR3 DNA reads TGCAGTGCTAGTTTCGACAGGGGTTTCAATCAGCCCCAGCATTTT.

A few counts support this clonotype. The CDR3 bases are TGCGCCAGCAGCCAAGATGGGCAGGGTGGAGAAAAACTGTTTTTT. Its protein is CASSQDGQGGEKLFF. The chain links TRBV4-3 to TRBJ1-4; D possibly corresponds to TRBD1 (5 bases). V shed 0 bases and J shed 8 bases, with 13 bases lying between them. Germline loops: CDR1 LGHNA, CDR2 YSLEER. The CDR3 loop spans 15 amino acids.

A remark on this clonotype: Mismatch with germline at one junction end may stem from a read error. The V call is TRBV5-1, the J call TRBJ1-1; tentative D call: TRBD1 (6 bases). Germline CDR1 reads SGHRS; CDR2 reads YFSETQ. The CDR3 loop spans 16 amino acids. The CDR3 spells CVSSLKPSRGSAEAFF. In nucleotides, the CDR3 is TGCGTCAGCAGCTTGAAACCCTCGAGGGGGAGCGCTGAAGCTTTCTTT.

This sequence joins TRBV12-3 or TRBV12-4 and TRBJ2-7, with D perhaps TRBD1 (5 bases). CDR3 length: 13 amino acids. The V end was cut by 8 bases, the J end by 6 bases, with 17 bases between. CDR3 amino acids: CASRPDSPTEQYF. The CDR3 bases are TGTGCCAGCCGACCAGACAGTCCCACCGAGCAGTACTTC.

The chain uses TRBV11-2 and TRBJ2-5; no reliable D call. The CDR3 spans 14 residues. The germline V gene has CDR1 SGHAT and CDR2 FQNNGV. V lost 1 base and J 5 bases, leaving 11 bases between the germline ends. The CDR3 loop is CASSLGLQVETQYF. The CDR3, as DNA: TGTGCCAGCAGCTTAGGCCTTCAAGTGGAGACCCAGTACTTC. The full variable domain, completed using reference TRBV11-2 and TRBJ2-5, is EAGVAQSPRYKIIEKRQSVAFWCNPISGHATLYWYQQILGQGPKLLIQFQNNGVVDDSQLPKDRFSAERLKGVDSTLKIQPAKLEDSAVYLCASSLGLQVETQYFGPGTRLLVL.

This clonotype was observed a few times. The chain recombines TRBV6-5 with TRBJ1-1; possibly TRBD1 for D (6 bases). The ends were cut back, 9 bases at V and 4 bases at J, with 12 bases in the middle. This CDR3 is built from 12 residues. Germline loops: CDR1 MNHEY, CDR2 SVGAGI. The CDR3 nucleotides read TGTGCCAGTTATCAGGGGTCCACTGAAGCTTTCTTT. Translating it yields CASYQGSTEAFF.

This clonotype was observed a few times. This chain connects TRBV7-2 to TRBJ2-2, with D possibly being TRBD2 (6 bases). Looked up from germline, CDR1 is SGHTA and CDR2 is FQGNSA. Trimming cost V 0 bases and J 5 bases, with 10 bases left between them. The CDR3 extends over 15 amino acids. Here the CDR3 DNA reads TGTGCCAGCAGCTTAGCGGGAGGATTAACCGGGGAGCTGTTTTTT. Its protein product is CASSLAGGLTGELFF.

The CDR3 is CASSLKFLGQENQPQHF. The CDR3 nucleotides are TGTGCCAGCAGCTTAAAATTTTTAGGACAGGAGAATCAGCCCCAGCATTTT. V gene TRBV7-8 combines with J gene TRBJ1-5; 7 bases are shared with TRBD1. Losses at the gene ends were 2 bases for V and 4 bases for J; bases not matched to a gene: 11. This CDR3 region has 17 residues. Germline assignment: CDR1 SGHVS and CDR2 FQNEAQ.

This clonotype appeared a few times. The chain employs TRBV6-5 and TRBJ2-7; 8 nucleotides align to TRBD1. The germline V gene encodes CDR1 MNHEY and CDR2 SVGAGI. CDR3 length equals 15 residues. Trimming cost V 4 bases and J 2 bases; bases outside gene matches: 7. CDR3 sequence (DNA): TGTGCCAGCAGTTTCGGACAGGGCCTTCCCTACGAGCAGTACTTC. Its translation is CASSFGQGLPYEQYF.

The chain has TRBV2 and TRBJ2-2, with a weak D call TRBD1 (6 bases). Germline CDR1 is SNHLY and CDR2 is FYNNEI. V shed 5 bases and J shed 4 bases, with 14 bases lying between them. The CDR3 has 15 residues. The CDR3 is CASSRQVAGTGELFF. The DNA of the CDR3 is TGTGCCAGCAGTCGACAGGTGGCAGGCACCGGGGAGCTGTTTTTT.

As regards this clonotype: This sequence may be a read error, since a much larger clone differs from it by one base. This chain joins TRBV7-7 and TRBJ2-7, with a weak D call TRBD1 (5 bases). Germline V CDR1 and CDR2: SSHAT, FNYEAQ (reference sequence). The CDR3 totals 13 residues. CDR3 sequence reads: CTSSLQGFSEQYF. CDR3 DNA: TGTACCAGCAGCTTGCAGGGTTTCAGCGAGCAGTACTTC.

The chain combines TRBV9 with TRBJ2-7; a possible D gene is TRBD2 (6 bases). V was cut by 0 bases and J by 3 bases, with 10 bases left in between. The CDR3 consists of 14 residues. Germline-derived CDR1 and CDR2 are SGDLS and YYNGEE. CDR3 sequence: CASSVASAGYEQYF. The CDR3 DNA reads as TGTGCCAGCAGCGTAGCTAGCGCCGGCTACGAGCAGTACTTC.

The chain links TRBV11-2 to TRBJ2-2; the D call may be TRBD1 or TRBD2 (5 bases each). Germline loops: CDR1 SGHAT, CDR2 FQNNGV. This CDR3 has 16 amino acids. Trimming removed 4 bases from V and 2 bases from J, with 14 bases in between. DNA of the CDR3: TGTGCCAGCAGCTCCTCGGGGACGGTTAACACCGGGGAGCTGTTTTTT. The encoded protein is CASSSSGTVNTGELFF.

For this clonotype: One end of the junction fails to match germline, which may point to a read error. The chain combines TRBV5-1 with TRBJ2-1; no firm D call. CDR1 is SGHRS and CDR2 is YFSETQ in the germline V gene. CDR3 length equals 14 residues. CDR3 protein: CASRLESSYNEQFF. In DNA form, the CDR3 reads TGCGCCAGCAGGTTGGAGAGCTCCTACAATGAGCAGTTCTTC.

V usage is TRBV27 and J usage is TRBJ2-2, with D possibly being TRBD1 (6 bases). V dropped 5 bases and J dropped 3 bases, with 13 bases sitting between them. The CDR3 has 15 amino acids. Germline V gene sequence: CDR1 MNHEY, CDR2 SMNVEV (reference sequence). In DNA, the CDR3 is TGTGCCAGCAGTCCCACAGGGATCCACACCGGGGAGCTGTTTTTT. Its protein is CASSPTGIHTGELFF.

The sample holds a few counts of this clonotype. The chain employs TRBV11-2 and TRBJ1-2; no clear D. Trimming removed 0 bases at V and 5 bases at J, with 7 bases between. The CDR3 consists of 13 residues. Germline CDR1 SGHAT, CDR2 FQNNGV. Here the CDR3 DNA reads TGTGCCAGCAGCTTAGATCGGCAGTATGGCTACACCTTC. Translation gives CASSLDRQYGYTF.

This clonotype was counted a few times. The chain has TRBV20-1 and TRBJ2-2; D is unresolved. This CDR3 is built from 13 residues. Trimming left V 6 bases short and J 0 bases short, with 8 bases between. The germline CDR1 and CDR2 sequences are DFQATT and SNEGSKA (reference sequence). CDR3 region: CSAVNSNTGELFF. The DNA for the CDR3 is TGCAGTGCCGTAAATTCGAACACCGGGGAGCTGTTTTTT.

This clonotype was found a few times. This chain links TRBV29-1 with TRBJ2-2; D is unresolved. The CDR3 runs to 14 residues. CDR1 is SQVTM and CDR2 is ANQGSEA in the germline V gene. CDR3 sequence reads: CSARNMSITGELFF. The CDR3 region has the DNA TGCAGTGCGAGGAACATGAGTATCACCGGGGAGCTGTTTTTT.

This clonotype turned up a few times. The J gene is TRBJ2-1, the V gene TRBV19; D call uncertain. CDR1 LNHDA and CDR2 SQIVND come from the germline V gene (reference sequence). The CDR3 consists of 14 residues. V dropped 4 bases and J dropped 7 bases, with 14 bases sitting between them. CDR3 nucleotides: TGTGCCAGTAGTACGATCCGAGAGGTGAATGAGCAGTTCTTC. Protein product: CASSTIREVNEQFF.

This clonotype was found a few times. V gene TRBV14 combines with J gene TRBJ2-7, with 10 nucleotides matching TRBD2. Germline V gene lookup returns CDR1 SGHDN and CDR2 FVKESK. Losses at the gene ends were 5 bases for V and 0 bases for J; bases not matched to a gene: 7. This CDR3 has 16 amino acids. DNA of the CDR3: TGTGCCAGCAGCAAAACTAGCGGGAAGAGCTCCTACGAGCAGTACTTC. Translated, it gives CASSKTSGKSSYEQYF.

This clonotype came up a few times. The chain joins TRBV28 to TRBJ1-5; no clear D gene. From germline, CDR1 is MDHEN and CDR2 SYDVKM. The CDR3 is made up of 16 amino acids. V dropped 2 bases and J dropped 0 bases, with 11 bases sitting between them. CDR3 DNA: TGTGCCAGCAGTTTAGAAGGAATCCATAGCAATCAGCCCCAGCATTTT. Amino acid sequence: CASSLEGIHSNQPQHF.

This clonotype was found a few times. The chain is built from TRBV10-3 and TRBJ1-1; D not resolved. Germline V gene lookup returns CDR1 ENHRY and CDR2 SYGVKD. CDR3 size: 13 residues. Trimming cost V 3 bases and J 1 base, with 6 bases left between them. The CDR3 coding sequence is TGTGCCATCAGTGAAAACCAGAACACTGAAGCTTTCTTT. Encoded protein: CAISENQNTEAFF.

This clonotype has a handful of counts. The rearrangement links TRBV20-1 to TRBJ1-1; 7 bases align to TRBD1. Germline CDR1 is DFQATT and CDR2 is SNEGSKA (reference sequence). The CDR3 has 14 amino acids. Trimming removed 3 bases from V and 1 base from J; junction bases left unmatched: 5. In DNA, the CDR3 is TGCAGTGCTAGGGGGGGACAGCCGAACACTGAAGCTTTCTTT. Amino acids: CSARGGQPNTEAFF.

The V call is TRBV5-1, the J call TRBJ1-1; D might be TRBD1 (5 bases). Germline assignment: CDR1 SGHRS and CDR2 YFSETQ. This CDR3 has 13 amino acids. V was pared by 4 bases and J by 6 bases, with 13 bases between. This chain's CDR3 is CASSIIGGAEAFF. In DNA, the CDR3 is TGCGCCAGCAGCATTATCGGGGGGGCTGAAGCTTTCTTT.